This T cell receptor (beta chain) was observed in a study of blood T cell repertoires in COVID-19 (dated by TCRdb to about 2020). General notes on the study: Samples covering the acute and convalescent phases of COVID-19 were provided by collaborators in the United States, Italy and Spain. The prospective study material was composed of cDNA or gDNA derived from T cells, B-cell-depleted T cells, or PBMCs. Deeply sampled blood TCRbeta repertoires from subjects exposed to, actively infected with, or recovered from COVID-19 were included in the dataset. The repertoires were released in a freely available public database meant as a resource for research on the immune response to SARS-CoV-2. Samples were obtained from the ongoing ImmuneRACE study (first 160 participants) and from 1,254 subjects provided by 6 global collaborators. Sample metadata almost always included a de-identified subject ID, COVID-19 status, age in years and sex. Where available, HLA class I and class II types were taken from metadata supplied by the sample provider and were not determined by assay-based typing.

On this clone: The antigen it binds to is not known. Base qualities were left out, and no much larger clone turns up one base away.

TCRbeta CDR3 regions were amplified from genomic DNA by means of the immunoSEQ Assay, a bias-controlled multiplex PCR. Per the source publication's procedure: The number of nucleated cells in each sample was estimated from the amplification of reference gene primers within the assay. Sequence reads were collapsed and filtered to measure the absolute abundance of every unique TCRbeta CDR3 rearrangement. For each sample, productive Simpson clonality was calculated by taking the square root of Simpson's diversity index across productive rearrangements. Not all clones reach the TCRdb copy of this immuneACCESS table, which keeps in-frame sequences only. Checked studies attribute under half of the gap to unresolved V genes and leave the rest unexplained. The V and J calls and the clone size are those of that table, but D and trimming were determined from the DNA. The sample table shows roughly 410,000 clones, and about 90% are seen once. The top ten hold roughly 1.2% of the sample.

What the work shows at the level of the full study, not this receptor alone: The quantity of clinical and demographic metadata differed by source and by participant and was supplied without curation.

The collaborating institutions used their own protocols to collect whole blood in K2EDTA tubes. For TCRbeta analysis, collaborator samples were shipped as frozen whole blood, as isolated PBMCs, or as DNA extracted from either sample type. The CDR3 spans 15 residues, from the cysteine through the phenylalanine. This entry keeps only the CDR3 DNA: 45 bases, framed from base 1. V is cut back by 4 bases and J by 13 bases, with 13 bases in the junction unmatched. Looking up the germline V gene yields CDR1 SGHTA and CDR2 FQGNSA. This sequence originates from a man aged 35 to 55 with acute or convalescent COVID-19. The sequence is built from TRBV7-2 and TRBJ1-6, and 7 junctional nucleotides match TRBD1. Sequencing input: peripheral blood. The sequenced DNA: TGTGCCAGCAGCTGGCAGGGGGAAAGAAGTTTCCCCCTCCACTTT. Its translation is CASSWQGERSFPLHF.